These 26 T cell receptor beta chains were all obtained from the same sample, sequenced in a study of T-cell memory formation after mild COVID-19. TCRdb passed the 5' RACE reads through MiXCR, listing each CDR3 protein once. The sample records about 560,000 distinct CDR3 sequences, 17% being singletons. The sample consisted of PBMCs or a T cell subset sorted from them (not recorded which). The origin of the receptors is an adult woman who had mild COVID-19 (a few samples of this study predate the infection). Cell type and time point are not known.

This clonotype has only a few counts. This sequence joins TRBV10-3 and TRBJ1-2; 8 bases are shared with TRBD1. Germline V gene data show CDR1 as ENHRY and CDR2 as SYGVKD. The CDR3 runs 14 residues. Trimming took 5 bases from V and 2 from J; bases not matched to a gene: 4. CDR3 sequence: CAISRTGNNYGYTF. In nucleotides, the CDR3 is TGTGCCATCAGTAGGACAGGGAACAACTATGGCTACACCTTC.

The rearrangement links TRBV12-3 or TRBV12-4 to TRBJ2-5, with D hard to call. V was trimmed by 3 bases and J by 5 bases, leaving 10 bases between them. CDR3 length: 13 amino acids. The CDR3 DNA reads TGTGCCAGCAGTTTTGGGCCGGCGGAGACCCAGTACTTC. As protein: CASSFGPAETQYF.

The rearrangement links TRBV12-3 or TRBV12-4 to TRBJ1-1, with D hard to call. The V end lost 0 bases, the J end lost 0 bases, and 11 bases lay between the germline ends. The CDR3 runs 16 residues. CDR3 DNA: TGTGCCAGCAGTTTAGCGCTCGGCTTCATGAACACTGAAGCTTTCTTT. Encoded protein: CASSLALGFMNTEAFF.

The table lists this clonotype with a few counts. V is TRBV28 and J is TRBJ2-7; TRBD1 matches 9 bases. The CDR3 has 15 amino acids. V shed 7 bases and J 9 bases; nucleotides not matched to a gene: 16. Germline V gives CDR1 MDHEN, CDR2 SYDVKM. CDR3 bases: TGTGCCAGCATCGACGACAGGGGGAAGATAGTTGGGCAGTACTTC. Translating it yields CASIDDRGKIVGQYF.

This chain uses TRBV7-9 with TRBJ1-2; D not certain. There are 14 residues in the CDR3. The V gene's germline CDR1 is SEHNR and CDR2 FQNEAQ (reference sequence). Trimming cost V 1 base and J 3 bases, with 9 bases left between them. The CDR3 is CASSLGTVYYGYTF. The CDR3 nucleotides read TGTGCCAGCAGCTTAGGGACGGTCTACTATGGCTACACCTTC. Using reference TRBV7-9 and TRBJ1-2 for the parts outside the CDR3, the full variable domain is DTGVSQNPRHKITKRGQNVTFRCDPISEHNRLYWYRQTLGQGPEFLTYFQNEAQLEKSRLLSDRFSAERPKGSFSTLEIQRTEQGDSAMYLCASSLGTVYYGYTFGSGTRLTVV.

V gene TRBV6-5 combines with J gene TRBJ2-1; the D gene is possibly TRBD2 (7 bases). Deletions cut 0 bases from V and 8 bases from J, with 14 bases between. The CDR3 length is 15 residues. Germline-derived CDR1 and CDR2 are MNHEY and SVGAGI. CDR3 coding DNA: TGTGCCAGCAGTTACTCGCGGGGGCTAATCGATGAGCAGTTCTTC. It is translated as CASSYSRGLIDEQFF.

The chain couples TRBV12-3 or TRBV12-4 to TRBJ1-5; D remains unclear. The length of the CDR3 is 13 residues. Trimming left V 4 bases short and J 5 bases short, with 9 bases between. The CDR3 protein is CASSSRRDQPQHF. The DNA of the CDR3 is TGTGCCAGCAGTTCCCGAAGGGATCAGCCCCAGCATTTT.

This clonotype has more than one count but fewer than ten. The V and J genes are TRBV7-6 and TRBJ2-2; D remains ambiguous. Trimming stripped 4 bases from V and 1 base from J, with 13 bases between. Germline CDR1 is SGHVS and CDR2 is FNYEAQ. The CDR3 length is 16 residues. The CDR3 sequence is CASSYPWRQNTGELFF. CDR3 DNA sequence: TGTGCCAGCAGCTACCCCTGGCGGCAGAACACCGGGGAGCTGTTTTTT.

The gene calls are TRBV29-1 and TRBJ2-1, with 10 nucleotides matching TRBD1. The ends lost 8 bases at V and 2 bases at J; junction bases unmatched: 12. Germline-derived CDR1 and CDR2 are SQVTM and ANQGSEA. This CDR3 spans 16 amino acids. The CDR3 DNA reads as TGCAGCCCGGTCAGTTCCGGGACAGGGGCCTACAATGAGCAGTTCTTC. Encoded protein: CSPVSSGTGAYNEQFF.

This rearrangement joins TRBV7-9 to TRBJ1-1; TRBD1 matches 8 bases. The J segment lost 2 bases and the V segment lost 4 bases, leaving 3 bases of the junction unmatched. Germline CDR1 reads SEHNR; CDR2 reads FQNEAQ (reference sequence). The CDR3 runs 14 residues. DNA for the CDR3: TGTGCCAGCAGCTCGGACAGGGTCAACACTGAAGCTTTCTTT. Protein product: CASSSDRVNTEAFF. Drawing the rest from reference TRBV7-9 and TRBJ1-1, the complete variable domain is DTGVSQNPRHKITKRGQNVTFRCDPISEHNRLYWYRQTLGQGPEFLTYFQNEAQLEKSRLLSDRFSAERPKGSFSTLEIQRTEQGDSAMYLCASSSDRVNTEAFFGQGTRLTVV.

The rearrangement links TRBV6-2 or TRBV6-3 to TRBJ1-4; no clear D gene. Germline V gene sequence: CDR1 MNHEY, CDR2 SVGEGT. This CDR3 comprises 14 residues. V lost 2 bases and J lost 8, with 12 bases in between. The CDR3 region has the DNA TGTGCCAGCAGTTACGGGAGTTCGTTAGAAAAACTGTTTTTT. Its protein product is CASSYGSSLEKLFF.

As for this clonotype: One base away lies a much larger clone, so this may be a sequencing read error. V usage is TRBV6-2 or TRBV6-3 and J usage is TRBJ2-1; the D is unclear. This CDR3 contains 11 residues. The germline V gene has CDR1 MNHEY and CDR2 SVGEGT. The chain's CDR3 is CASKKYNEQLF. CDR3 DNA: TGTGCCAGCAAGAAATACAATGAGCAGCTCTTC.

The V gene is TRBV14, the J gene TRBJ2-3, with D hard to call. CDR1 and CDR2 (germline): SGHDN, FVKESK. The CDR3 is 12 residues long. Trimming pared 2 bases from V and 7 bases from J, leaving 7 bases between. The CDR3 DNA sequence: TGTGCCAGCAGCCAAAGTTTGTATACGCAGTATTTT. Its protein is CASSQSLYTQYF.

In this sample, this clonotype turned up a few times. The chain combines TRBV25-1 with TRBJ2-3; TRBD1 matches 7 bases. The CDR3 has 17 residues. Germline CDR1 is MGHDK and CDR2 is SYGVNS. Losses at the gene ends were 0 bases for V and 1 base for J; bases not matched to a gene: 7. The CDR3 sequence: CASSEYRVGTGTDTQYF. In DNA, the CDR3 is TGTGCCAGCAGTGAATATCGCGTTGGGACAGGCACAGATACGCAGTATTTT.

V usage is TRBV10-3 and J usage is TRBJ2-3, with 9 nucleotides matching TRBD2. With V trimmed by 3 bases and J by 3 bases, 4 bases remained unmatched. Germline assignment: CDR1 ENHRY and CDR2 SYGVKD. CDR3 length equals 15 residues. CDR3 bases: TGTGCCATCAGTGACGGCGGGGGGGCAACAGATACGCAGTATTTT. It specifies CAISDGGGATDTQYF.

This clonotype was counted only a few times. This chain uses TRBV7-9 with TRBJ2-7, with 7 nucleotides matching TRBD1. The V gene's germline CDR1 is SEHNR and CDR2 FQNEAQ (reference sequence). The V and J ends lost 7 bases and 6 bases, in that order; junction bases with no gene match: 9. This CDR3 spans 13 amino acids. As DNA, the CDR3 is TGTGCCAGCAACCAATTACAGGGGATCGAGCAGTACTTC. Amino acids: CASNQLQGIEQYF.

This clonotype was recorded at least ten times. V is TRBV7-8 and J is TRBJ2-7; 14 bases match TRBD2. This CDR3 region has 15 residues. V gave up 5 bases and J gave up 3 bases; unmatched junction bases: 3. Per germline, CDR1 SGHVS and CDR2 FQNEAQ. CDR3 bases: TGTGCCAGCAGCGAGACTAGCGGGAGGGGCTACGAGCAGTACTTC. It yields the protein CASSETSGRGYEQYF.

The J gene is TRBJ1-5, the V gene TRBV20-1; weak D call: TRBD1 (5 bases). CDR1 is DFQATT, CDR2 SNEGSKA, per germline (reference sequence). V was trimmed by 5 bases and J by 6 bases, leaving 26 bases between them. The CDR3 sequence is 17 residues long. The CDR3 sequence: CSAPQGRSSLPGQPQHF. The CDR3 nucleotides read TGCAGTGCTCCTCAGGGTAGATCTTCCCTTCCTGGTCAGCCCCAGCATTTT.

This clonotype has a handful of counts. The chain links TRBV15 to TRBJ1-5; no reliable D call. With 0 bases removed from V and 4 bases from J, the gap between germline ends came to 7 bases. Germline lookup yields CDR1 LNHNV and CDR2 YYDKDF (reference sequence). This CDR3 has 14 amino acids. DNA for the CDR3: TGTGCCACCAGCAGAGACCCCCCAAATCAGCCCCAGCATTTT. Protein product: CATSRDPPNQPQHF.

This clonotype was seen a few times. The chain links TRBV7-2 to TRBJ1-3; 10 bases agree with TRBD1. Germline CDR1 and CDR2: SGHTA and FQGNSA. Losses at the gene ends were 3 bases for V and 0 bases for J; bases not matched to a gene: 5. The CDR3 runs 17 residues. CDR3 protein: CASSLTGTGVSGNTIYF. CDR3 DNA: TGTGCCAGCAGCTTGACCGGGACAGGGGTCTCTGGAAACACCATATATTTT.

In its sample, this clonotype was seen many times. The chain joins TRBV7-9 to TRBJ1-1; TRBD1 might be the D (6 bases). Germline V gene lookup returns CDR1 SEHNR and CDR2 FQNEAQ (reference sequence). The V gene lost 0 bases and the J gene lost 4 bases, with 6 bases spanning the gap. This CDR3 is built from 13 residues. The CDR3 bases are TGTGCCAGCAGCTTAGCACAGGGCACTGAAGCTTTCTTT. This encodes CASSLAQGTEAFF.

The genes are TRBV12-3 or TRBV12-4 and TRBJ2-1; D is uncertain. The CDR3 loop spans 13 amino acids. The V end lost 7 bases, the J end lost 6 bases, and 13 bases lay between the germline ends. CDR3 region: CASTSPASNEQFF. CDR3 DNA sequence: TGTGCCAGCACTTCGCCGGCCAGCAATGAGCAGTTCTTC.

This clonotype has more than one count but fewer than ten. The rearrangement joins TRBV6-5 to TRBJ2-3; tentatively, D is TRBD2 (7 bases). Trimming removed 4 bases from V and 0 bases from J, with 17 bases in between. Germline-derived CDR1 and CDR2 are MNHEY and SVGAGI. CDR3 length: 17 amino acids. CDR3 amino acids: CASSFGVAGASTDTQYF. CDR3 nucleotide sequence: TGTGCCAGCAGTTTCGGCGTCGCGGGGGCTAGCACAGATACGCAGTATTTT.

This clonotype has only a few counts. The V call is TRBV30, the J call TRBJ2-1, with D perhaps given as TRBD1 or TRBD2 (5 bases each). The CDR3 is 14 residues long. V lost 2 bases and J lost 5, with 13 bases in between. Germline V lookup: CDR1 GTSNPN, CDR2 SVGIG (reference sequence). The CDR3 DNA is TGTGCCTGGAGTTCCGGGACCGGCCACAATGAGCAGTTCTTC. It codes for CAWSSGTGHNEQFF. Full variable domain (remainder filled in from reference TRBV30 and TRBJ2-1): SQTIHQWPATLVQPVGSPLSLECTVEGTSNPNLYWYRQAAGRGLQLLFYSVGIGQISSEVPQNLSASRPQDRQFILSSKKLLLSDSGFYLCAWSSGTGHNEQFFGPGTRLTVL.

This clonotype came up a few times. The chain links TRBV6-5 to TRBJ2-3; TRBD2 matches 10 bases. Germline V lookup: CDR1 MNHEY, CDR2 SVGAGI. The CDR3 sequence is 17 residues long. Germline trimming cut 5 bases from V and 5 bases from J; bases unmatched to any gene: 13. Written as DNA, the CDR3 is TGTGCCAGCAGTCCCTGGGGAGCGGGAGGGCCTGGAGATACGCAGTATTTT. It is translated as CASSPWGAGGPGDTQYF.

This clonotype was picked up a small number of times. The chain combines TRBV7-2 with TRBJ1-5; D is uncertain. Per the germline V gene, CDR1 is SGHTA and CDR2 is FQGNSA. The V and J ends lost 0 bases and 3 bases respectively, with 9 bases between them. CDR3 size: 15 residues. CDR3 sequence: CASSLASGYNQPQHF. CDR3 sequence (DNA): TGTGCCAGCAGCTTAGCGAGCGGGTACAATCAGCCCCAGCATTTT. The full variable domain, its missing parts supplied by reference TRBV7-2 and TRBJ1-5, is GAGVSQSPSNKVTEKGKDVELRCDPISGHTALYWYRQSLGQGLEFLIYFQGNSAPDKSGLPSDRFSAERTGGSVSTLTIQRTQQEDSAVYLCASSLASGYNQPQHFGDGTRLSIL.